One sample yielded the 4 T cell receptor beta chains listed below, sequenced in a study of cytomegalovirus exposure and HLA in healthy donors. PCR used 60 Vbeta primers and 13 Jbeta primers. Assay used: immunoSEQ multiplex PCR; TCRdb lists only in-frame clones, some missing. This sample has around 170,000 clones; about 85% occur once, and the top ten carry about 1.3%. The specimen was PBMCs. Every receptor here comes from a girl aged 10 to 17 in good health and CMV-seropositive.

This chain links TRBV4-2 with TRBJ2-5, with D hard to call. Germline CDR1 reads LGHNA; CDR2 reads YNFKEQ. The CDR3 runs to 15 residues. Deletions cut 0 bases from V and 1 base from J, with 9 bases between. CDR3 in DNA: TGTGCCAGCAGCCAAGATTTGATAGTCCAAGAGACCCAGTACTTC. Translation gives CASSQDLIVQETQYF.

This clone appeared once. The chain joins TRBV6-5 to TRBJ2-5; a weak D match, TRBD1 (6 bases). The J call may be incorrect, as the DNA end agrees better with TRBJ2-7. This CDR3 is built from 15 residues. CDR1 MNHEY and CDR2 SVGAGI come from the germline V gene. DNA of the CDR3: TGTGCCAGCAGTTACTCGTTACAGGGAGCCTACGAGCAGTACTTC. Its translation is CASSYSLQGAYEQYF.

The chain recombines TRBV11-2 with TRBJ2-7; no reliable D call. Trimming took 8 bases from V and 0 from J, leaving 14 bases between them. In germline, CDR1 is SGHAT, CDR2 FQNNGV. This CDR3 spans 14 amino acids. Here the CDR3 reads CASQVLGSSYEQYF. The CDR3 region has the DNA TGTGCCAGCCAAGTCCTGGGCAGCTCCTACGAGCAGTACTTC.

The chain recombines TRBV11-2 with TRBJ2-5, with TRBD2 matching 8 bases. TRBJ2-7 explains the end of the DNA better; the J call may be wrong. CDR1 is SGHAT and CDR2 is FQNNGV in the germline V gene. The CDR3 runs 16 residues. The CDR3 loop is CASTQHSSGGGYEQYF. CDR3 coding DNA: TGTGCCAGCACCCAACACTCCTCGGGAGGGGGTTACGAGCAGTACTTC.